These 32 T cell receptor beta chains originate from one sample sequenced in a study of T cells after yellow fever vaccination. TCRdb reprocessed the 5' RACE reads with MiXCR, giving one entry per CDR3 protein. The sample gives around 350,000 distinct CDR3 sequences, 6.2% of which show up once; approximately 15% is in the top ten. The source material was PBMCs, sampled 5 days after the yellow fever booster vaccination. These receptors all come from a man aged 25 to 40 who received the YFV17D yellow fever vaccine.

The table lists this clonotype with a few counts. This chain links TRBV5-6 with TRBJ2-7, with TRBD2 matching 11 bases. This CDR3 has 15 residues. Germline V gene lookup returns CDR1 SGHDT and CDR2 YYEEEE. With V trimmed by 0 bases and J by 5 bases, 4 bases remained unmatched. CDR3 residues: CASSLGVAGGDEQYF. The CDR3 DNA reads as TGTGCCAGCAGCTTGGGAGTAGCGGGAGGGGACGAGCAGTACTTC.

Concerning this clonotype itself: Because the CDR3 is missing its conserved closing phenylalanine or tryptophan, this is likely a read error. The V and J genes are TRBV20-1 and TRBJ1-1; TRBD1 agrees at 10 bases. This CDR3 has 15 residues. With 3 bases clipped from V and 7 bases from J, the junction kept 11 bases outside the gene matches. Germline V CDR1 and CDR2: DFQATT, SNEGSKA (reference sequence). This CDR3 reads CSASRRRQGADEAFL. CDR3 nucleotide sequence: TGCAGTGCTAGCCGTCGGCGACAGGGGGCGGATGAAGCTTTCCTT.

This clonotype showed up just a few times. The CDR3 DNA is TGTGCCAGCAGCCCCTCAGGGGCACCCTACGAGCAGTACTTC. This translates into CASSPSGAPYEQYF. The rearrangement joins TRBV7-9 to TRBJ2-7; TRBD1 is a possible D gene (6 bases). Looked up from germline, CDR1 is SEHNR and CDR2 is FQNEAQ (reference sequence). This CDR3 is 14 amino acids long. Trimming removed 5 bases at V and 2 bases at J, with 13 bases between.

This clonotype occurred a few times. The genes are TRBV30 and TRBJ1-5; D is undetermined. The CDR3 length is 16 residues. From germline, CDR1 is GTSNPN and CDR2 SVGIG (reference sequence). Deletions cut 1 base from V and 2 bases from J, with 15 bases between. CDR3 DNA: TGTGCCTGGAGTGCGCGGGGTGGGGATGGCAATCAGCCCCAGCATTTT. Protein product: CAWSARGGDGNQPQHF.

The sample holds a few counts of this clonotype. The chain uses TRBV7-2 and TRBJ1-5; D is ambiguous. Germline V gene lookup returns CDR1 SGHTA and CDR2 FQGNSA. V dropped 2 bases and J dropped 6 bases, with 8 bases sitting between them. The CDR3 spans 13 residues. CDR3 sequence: CASSLPYPQPQHF. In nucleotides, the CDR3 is TGTGCCAGCAGCTTACCATATCCTCAGCCCCAGCATTTT.

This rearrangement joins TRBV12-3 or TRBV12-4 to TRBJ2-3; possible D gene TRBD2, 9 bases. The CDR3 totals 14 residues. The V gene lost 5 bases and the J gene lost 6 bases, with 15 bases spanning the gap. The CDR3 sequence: CASSQGAGGDTQYF. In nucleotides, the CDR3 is TGTGCCAGCAGTCAGGGGGCGGGGGGGGATACGCAGTATTTT.

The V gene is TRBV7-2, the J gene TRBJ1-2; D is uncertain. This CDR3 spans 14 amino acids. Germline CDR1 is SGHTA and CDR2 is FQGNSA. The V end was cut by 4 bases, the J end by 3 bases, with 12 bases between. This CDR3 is CASSSPAVYYGYTF. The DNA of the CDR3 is TGTGCCAGCAGCTCGCCGGCGGTCTACTATGGCTACACCTTC.

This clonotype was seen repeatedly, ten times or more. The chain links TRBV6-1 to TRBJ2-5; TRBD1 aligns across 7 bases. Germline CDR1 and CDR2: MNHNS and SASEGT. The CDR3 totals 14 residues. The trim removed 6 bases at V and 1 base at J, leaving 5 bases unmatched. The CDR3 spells CASSRDRTQETQYF. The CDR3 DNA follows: TGTGCCAGCAGCAGGGACAGAACCCAAGAGACCCAGTACTTC.

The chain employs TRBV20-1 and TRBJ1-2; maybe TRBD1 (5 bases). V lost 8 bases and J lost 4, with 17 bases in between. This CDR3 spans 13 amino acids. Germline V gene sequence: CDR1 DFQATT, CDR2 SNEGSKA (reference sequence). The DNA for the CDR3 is TGCAGTCCAAAAAGGGGTTCGAGCTATGGCTACACCTTC. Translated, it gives CSPKRGSSYGYTF.

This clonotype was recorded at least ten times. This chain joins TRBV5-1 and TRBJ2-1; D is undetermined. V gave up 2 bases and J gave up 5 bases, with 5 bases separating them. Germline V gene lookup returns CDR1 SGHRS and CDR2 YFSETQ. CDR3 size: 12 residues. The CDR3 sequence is CASSFLNNEQFF. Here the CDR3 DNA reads TGCGCCAGCAGCTTTCTAAACAATGAGCAGTTCTTC. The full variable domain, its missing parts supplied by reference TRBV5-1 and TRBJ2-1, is KAGVTQTPRYLIKTRGQQVTLSCSPISGHRSVSWYQQTPGQGLQFLFEYFSETQRNKGNFPGRFSGRQFSNSRSEMNVSTLELGDSALYLCASSFLNNEQFFGPGTRLTVL.

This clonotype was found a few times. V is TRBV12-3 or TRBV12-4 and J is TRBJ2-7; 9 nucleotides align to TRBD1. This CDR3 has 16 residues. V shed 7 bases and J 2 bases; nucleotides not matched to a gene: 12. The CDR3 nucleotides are TGTGCCAGCACCATAATCGGGACAGGGAAGACCTACGAGCAGTACTTC. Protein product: CASTIIGTGKTYEQYF.

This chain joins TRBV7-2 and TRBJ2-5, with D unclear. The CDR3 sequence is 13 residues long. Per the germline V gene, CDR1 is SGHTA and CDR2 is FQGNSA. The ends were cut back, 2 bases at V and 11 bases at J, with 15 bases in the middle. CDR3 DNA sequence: TGTGCCAGCAGCTTATTAGGTTTGGTCCCTCAGTACTTC. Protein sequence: CASSLLGLVPQYF.

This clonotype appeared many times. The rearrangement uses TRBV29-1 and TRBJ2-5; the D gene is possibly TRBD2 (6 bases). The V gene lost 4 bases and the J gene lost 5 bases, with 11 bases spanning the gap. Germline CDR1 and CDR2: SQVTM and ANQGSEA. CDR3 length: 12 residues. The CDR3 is CSVVSSEETQYF. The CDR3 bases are TGCAGCGTTGTCTCTAGCGAGGAGACCCAGTACTTC.

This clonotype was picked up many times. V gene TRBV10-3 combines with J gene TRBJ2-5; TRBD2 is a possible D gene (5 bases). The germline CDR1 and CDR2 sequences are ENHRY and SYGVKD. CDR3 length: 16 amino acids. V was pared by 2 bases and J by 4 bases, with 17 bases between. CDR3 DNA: TGTGCCATCAGTGAGCCGGGTCGAGGGCTTGGAGAGACCCAGTACTTC. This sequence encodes CAISEPGRGLGETQYF.

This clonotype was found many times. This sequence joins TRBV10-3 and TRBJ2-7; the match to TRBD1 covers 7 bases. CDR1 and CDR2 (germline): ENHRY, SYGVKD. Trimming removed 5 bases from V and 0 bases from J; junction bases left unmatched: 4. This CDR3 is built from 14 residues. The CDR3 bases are TGTGCCATCAGTACCGGGACAGACTCCTACGAGCAGTACTTC. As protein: CAISTGTDSYEQYF.

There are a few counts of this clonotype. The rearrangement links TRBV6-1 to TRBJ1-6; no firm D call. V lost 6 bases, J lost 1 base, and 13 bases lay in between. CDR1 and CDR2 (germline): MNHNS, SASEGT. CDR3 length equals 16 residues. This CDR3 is CASSQPDGSYNSPLHF. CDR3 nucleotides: TGTGCCAGCAGCCAACCGGACGGATCCTATAATTCACCCCTCCACTTT.

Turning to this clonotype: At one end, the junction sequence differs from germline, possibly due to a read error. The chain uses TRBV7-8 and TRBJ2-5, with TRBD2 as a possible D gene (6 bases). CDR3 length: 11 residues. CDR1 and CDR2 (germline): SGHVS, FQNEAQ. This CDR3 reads CVSSLGGAQYF. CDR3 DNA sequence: TGTGTCAGCAGCTTAGGAGGGGCCCAGTACTTC.

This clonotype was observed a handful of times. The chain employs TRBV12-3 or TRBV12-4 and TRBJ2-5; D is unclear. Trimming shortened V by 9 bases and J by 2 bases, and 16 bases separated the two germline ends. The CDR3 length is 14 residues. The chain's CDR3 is CARRPTTSQETQYF. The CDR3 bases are TGTGCCAGAAGACCCACGACCTCTCAAGAGACCCAGTACTTC.

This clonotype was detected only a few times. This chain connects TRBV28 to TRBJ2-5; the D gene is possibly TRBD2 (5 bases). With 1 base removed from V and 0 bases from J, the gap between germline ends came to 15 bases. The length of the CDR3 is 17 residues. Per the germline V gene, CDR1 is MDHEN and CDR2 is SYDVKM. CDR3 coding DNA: TGTGCCAGCAGTTTATCGGGCGGGCTGGTGTACCAAGAGACCCAGTACTTC. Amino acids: CASSLSGGLVYQETQYF.

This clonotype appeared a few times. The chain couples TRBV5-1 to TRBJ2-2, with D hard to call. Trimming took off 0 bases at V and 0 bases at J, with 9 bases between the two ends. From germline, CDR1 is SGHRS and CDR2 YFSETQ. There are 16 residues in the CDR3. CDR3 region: CASSLALRSNTGELFF. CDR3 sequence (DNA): TGCGCCAGCAGCTTGGCCTTGCGATCGAACACCGGGGAGCTGTTTTTT.

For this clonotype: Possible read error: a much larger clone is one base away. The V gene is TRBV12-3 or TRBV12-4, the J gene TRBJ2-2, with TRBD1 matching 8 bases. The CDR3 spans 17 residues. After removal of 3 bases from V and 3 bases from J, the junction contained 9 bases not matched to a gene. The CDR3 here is CASSFAGQGKDTGELFF. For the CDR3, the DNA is TGTGCCAGCAGTTTTGCAGGACAGGGAAAGGACACCGGGGAGCTGTTTTTT.

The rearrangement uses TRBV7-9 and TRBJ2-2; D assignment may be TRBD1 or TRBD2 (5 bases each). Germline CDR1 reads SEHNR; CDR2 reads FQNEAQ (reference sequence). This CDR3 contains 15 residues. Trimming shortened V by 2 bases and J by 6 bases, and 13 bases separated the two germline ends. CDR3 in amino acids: CASSLRGSEAGELFF. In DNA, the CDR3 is TGTGCCAGCAGCTTAAGGGGTAGCGAAGCCGGGGAGCTGTTTTTT. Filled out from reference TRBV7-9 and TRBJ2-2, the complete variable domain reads DTGVSQNPRHKITKRGQNVTFRCDPISEHNRLYWYRQTLGQGPEFLTYFQNEAQLEKSRLLSDRFSAERPKGSFSTLEIQRTEQGDSAMYLCASSLRGSEAGELFFGEGSRLTVL.

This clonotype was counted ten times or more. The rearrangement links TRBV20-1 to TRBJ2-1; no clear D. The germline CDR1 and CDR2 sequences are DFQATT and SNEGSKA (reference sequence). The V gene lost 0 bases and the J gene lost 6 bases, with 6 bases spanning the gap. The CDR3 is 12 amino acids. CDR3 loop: CSARDQSNEQFF. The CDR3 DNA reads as TGCAGTGCTAGAGATCAGAGCAATGAGCAGTTCTTC.

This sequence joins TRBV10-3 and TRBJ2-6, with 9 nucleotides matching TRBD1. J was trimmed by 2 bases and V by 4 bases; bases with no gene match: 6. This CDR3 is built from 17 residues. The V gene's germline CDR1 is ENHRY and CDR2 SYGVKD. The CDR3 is CAISGETGGTGANVLTF. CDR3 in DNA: TGTGCCATCAGTGGCGAAACAGGGGGCACTGGGGCCAACGTCCTGACTTTC.

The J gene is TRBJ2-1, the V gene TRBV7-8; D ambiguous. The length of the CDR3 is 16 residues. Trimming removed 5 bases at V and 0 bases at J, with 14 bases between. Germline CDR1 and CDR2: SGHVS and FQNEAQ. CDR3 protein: CASSVLWGSSYNEQFF. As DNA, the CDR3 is TGTGCCAGCAGCGTACTGTGGGGAAGCTCCTACAATGAGCAGTTCTTC.

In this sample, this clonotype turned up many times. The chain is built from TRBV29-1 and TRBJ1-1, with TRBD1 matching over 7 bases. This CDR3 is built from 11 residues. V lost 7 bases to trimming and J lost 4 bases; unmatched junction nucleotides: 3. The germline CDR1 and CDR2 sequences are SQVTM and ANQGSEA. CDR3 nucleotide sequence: TGCAGCGGACAGGGAAGCACTGAAGCTTTCTTT. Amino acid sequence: CSGQGSTEAFF.

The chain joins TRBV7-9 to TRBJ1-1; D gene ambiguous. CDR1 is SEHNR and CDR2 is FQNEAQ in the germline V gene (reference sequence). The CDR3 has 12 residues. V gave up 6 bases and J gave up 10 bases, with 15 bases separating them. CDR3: CASSIDLAGAFF. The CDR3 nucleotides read TGTGCCAGCAGTATCGATCTCGCGGGAGCTTTCTTT.

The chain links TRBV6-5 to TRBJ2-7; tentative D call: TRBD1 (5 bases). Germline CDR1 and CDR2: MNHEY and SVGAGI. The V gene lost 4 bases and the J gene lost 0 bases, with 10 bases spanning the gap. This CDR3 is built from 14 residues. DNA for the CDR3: TGTGCCAGCAGTTTGACAGCTAACTCCTACGAGCAGTACTTC. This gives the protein CASSLTANSYEQYF.

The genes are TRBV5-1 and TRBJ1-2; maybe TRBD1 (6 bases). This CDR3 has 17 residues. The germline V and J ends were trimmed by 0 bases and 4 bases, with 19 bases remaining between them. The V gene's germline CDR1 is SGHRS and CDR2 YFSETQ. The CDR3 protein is CASSLASPSDSGYGYTF. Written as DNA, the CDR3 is TGCGCCAGCAGCTTGGCCTCACCCTCGGACAGCGGCTATGGCTACACCTTC.

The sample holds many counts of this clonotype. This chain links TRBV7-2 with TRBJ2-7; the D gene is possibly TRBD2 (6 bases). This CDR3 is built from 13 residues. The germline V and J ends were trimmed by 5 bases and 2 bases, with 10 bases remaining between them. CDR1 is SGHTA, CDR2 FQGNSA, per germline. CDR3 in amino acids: CASSGLLTYEQYF. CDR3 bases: TGTGCCAGCAGCGGACTACTTACCTACGAGCAGTACTTC.

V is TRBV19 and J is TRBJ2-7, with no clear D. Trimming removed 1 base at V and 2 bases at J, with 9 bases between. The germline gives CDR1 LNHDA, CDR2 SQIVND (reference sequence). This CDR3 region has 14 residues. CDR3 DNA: TGTGCCAGTAGTATAGGGGGATCCCCCTACGAGCAGTACTTC. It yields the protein CASSIGGSPYEQYF.

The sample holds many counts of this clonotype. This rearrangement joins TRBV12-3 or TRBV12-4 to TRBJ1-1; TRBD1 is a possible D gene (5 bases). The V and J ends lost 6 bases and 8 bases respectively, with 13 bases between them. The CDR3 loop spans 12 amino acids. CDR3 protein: CASSPPQGEAFF. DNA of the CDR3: TGTGCCAGCAGCCCTCCGCAGGGAGAAGCTTTCTTT.